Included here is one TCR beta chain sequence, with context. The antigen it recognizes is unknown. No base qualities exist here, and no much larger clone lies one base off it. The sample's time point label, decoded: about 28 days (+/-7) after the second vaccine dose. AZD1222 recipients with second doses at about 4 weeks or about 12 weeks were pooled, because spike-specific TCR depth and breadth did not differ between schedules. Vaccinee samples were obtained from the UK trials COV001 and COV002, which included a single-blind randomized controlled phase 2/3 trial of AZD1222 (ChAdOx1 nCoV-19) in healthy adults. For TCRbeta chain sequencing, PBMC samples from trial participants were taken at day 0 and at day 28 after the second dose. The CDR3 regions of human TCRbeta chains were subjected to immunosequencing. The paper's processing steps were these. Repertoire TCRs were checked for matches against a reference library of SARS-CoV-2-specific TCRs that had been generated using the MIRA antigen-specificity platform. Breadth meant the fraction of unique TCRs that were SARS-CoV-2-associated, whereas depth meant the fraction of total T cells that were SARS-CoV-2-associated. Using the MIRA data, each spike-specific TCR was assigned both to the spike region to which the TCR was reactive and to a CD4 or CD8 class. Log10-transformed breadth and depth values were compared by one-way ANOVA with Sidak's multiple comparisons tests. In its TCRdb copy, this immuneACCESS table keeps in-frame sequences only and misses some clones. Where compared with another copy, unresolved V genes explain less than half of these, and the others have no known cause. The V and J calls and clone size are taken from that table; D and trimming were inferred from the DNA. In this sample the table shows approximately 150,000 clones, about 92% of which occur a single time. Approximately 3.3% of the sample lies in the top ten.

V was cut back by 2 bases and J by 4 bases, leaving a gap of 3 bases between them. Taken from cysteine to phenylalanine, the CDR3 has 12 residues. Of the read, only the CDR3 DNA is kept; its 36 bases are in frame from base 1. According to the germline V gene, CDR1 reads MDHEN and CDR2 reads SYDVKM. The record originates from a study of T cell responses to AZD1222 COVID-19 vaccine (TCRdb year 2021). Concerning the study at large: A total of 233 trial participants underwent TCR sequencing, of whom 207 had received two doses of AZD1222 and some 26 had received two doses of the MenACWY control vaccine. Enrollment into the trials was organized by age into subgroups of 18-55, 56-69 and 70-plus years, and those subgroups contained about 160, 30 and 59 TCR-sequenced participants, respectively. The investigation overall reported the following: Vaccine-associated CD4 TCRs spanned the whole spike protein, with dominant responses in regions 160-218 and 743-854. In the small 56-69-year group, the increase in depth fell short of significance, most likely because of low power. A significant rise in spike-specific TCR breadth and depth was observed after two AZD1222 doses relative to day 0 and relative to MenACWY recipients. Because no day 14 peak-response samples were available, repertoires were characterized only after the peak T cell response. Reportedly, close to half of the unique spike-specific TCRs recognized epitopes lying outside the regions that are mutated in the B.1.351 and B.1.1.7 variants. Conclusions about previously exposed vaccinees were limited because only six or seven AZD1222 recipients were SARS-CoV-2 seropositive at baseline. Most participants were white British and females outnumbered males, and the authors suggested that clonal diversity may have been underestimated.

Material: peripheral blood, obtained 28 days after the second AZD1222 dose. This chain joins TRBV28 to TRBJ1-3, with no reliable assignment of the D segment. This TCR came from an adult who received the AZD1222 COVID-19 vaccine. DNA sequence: TGTGCCAGCAGTTTAGTAGGAAACACCATATATTTT. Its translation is CASSLVGNTIYF.